These 20 T cell receptor beta chains originate from one sample sequenced in a study of technical replicates of blood from a handful of donors (dated by TCRdb to between 2016 and 2019). The library was made by the immunoSEQ multiplex PCR assay. Imported from immuneACCESS, the table was reduced by TCRdb to in-frame sequences with V and J called. These copies leave out some clones; in studies compared against another copy, an unresolved V gene accounts for under half, and the cause of the remainder is not known. For this sample there are about 80,000 clones; 98% appear just once. Of the sample, roughly 0.16% falls within the top ten clones. Material: T cells isolated from PBMCs. These receptors all stem from a human donor in good health.

The chain joins TRBV28 to TRBJ1-5; 7 bases match TRBD1. The V segment lost 6 bases and the J segment 1 base; nucleotides outside the gene matches: 0. This CDR3 is 13 amino acids long. The germline V gene has CDR1 MDHEN and CDR2 SYDVKM. The CDR3 nucleotides read TGTGCCAGCAGGACAGGGAGCAATCAGCCCCAGCATTTT. It codes for CASRTGSNQPQHF.

V is TRBV28 and J is TRBJ1-3; D not certain. The germline V gene encodes CDR1 MDHEN and CDR2 SYDVKM. The length of the CDR3 is 14 residues. Trimming cost V 2 bases and J 3 bases, with 8 bases left between them. The CDR3 DNA reads TGTGCCAGCAGTTTAGGCCGTCTTGGAAACACCATATATTTT. This codes for CASSLGRLGNTIYF. Full variable domain (outside the CDR3, taken from reference TRBV28 and TRBJ1-3): DVKVTQSSRYLVKRTGEKVFLECVQDMDHENMFWYRQDPGLGLRLIYFSYDVKMKEKGDIPEGYSVSREKKERFSLILESASTNQTSMYLCASSLGRLGNTIYFGEGSWLTVV.

V usage is TRBV5-1 and J usage is TRBJ1-1; 10 bases align to TRBD1. The CDR3 totals 15 residues. The germline V gene has CDR1 SGHRS and CDR2 YFSETQ. The junction had 12 bases not matched to a gene; V was cut back by 4 bases and J by 9 bases. This CDR3 reads CASSRSTGTGDQAFF. CDR3 coding DNA: TGCGCCAGCAGCCGCTCAACCGGGACAGGGGACCAAGCTTTCTTT.

V usage is TRBV30 and J usage is TRBJ1-5, with D possibly matching TRBD1 (5 bases). Trimming removed 2 bases at V and 3 bases at J, with 17 bases between. Looked up from germline, CDR1 is GTSNPN and CDR2 is SVGIG (reference sequence). This CDR3 is 16 amino acids long. CDR3 loop: CAWSLGGRGINQPQHF. The CDR3 DNA is TGTGCCTGGAGTTTGGGGGGGAGAGGGATCAATCAGCCCCAGCATTTT.

The V and J genes are TRBV6-6 and TRBJ2-7; D is unclear. The germline CDR1 and CDR2 sequences are MNHNY and SVGAGI (reference sequence). This CDR3 is 15 amino acids long. V shed 6 bases and J shed 5 bases, with 20 bases lying between them. This chain's CDR3 is CASSQAYPYTDEQYF. The CDR3 DNA reads as TGTGCCAGCAGCCAGGCCTATCCGTACACCGACGAGCAGTACTTC.

The CDR3 nucleotides are TGTGCCAGCAGCTTAGGTCTAGATACGCAGTATTTT. The encoded protein is CASSLGLDTQYF. This chain uses TRBV7-6 with TRBJ2-3; unclear D gene. CDR1 is SGHVS, CDR2 FNYEAQ, per germline. Trimming left V 1 base short and J 5 bases short, with 4 bases between. This CDR3 comprises 12 residues.

The V call is TRBV7-9, the J call TRBJ2-7, with D perhaps TRBD2 (6 bases). CDR1 and CDR2 from the germline V gene are SEHNR and FQNEAQ (reference sequence). The CDR3 extends over 17 amino acids. Trimming pared 4 bases from V and 0 bases from J, leaving 19 bases between. CDR3 sequence: CASSSIGGGSRSYEQYF. The CDR3 bases are TGTGCCAGCAGCTCCATAGGAGGAGGGTCCCGCTCCTACGAGCAGTACTTC.

This chain connects TRBV14 to TRBJ1-1; the match to TRBD1 covers 9 bases. The CDR3 is 15 residues long. Germline V gives CDR1 SGHDN, CDR2 FVKESK. With V trimmed by 3 bases and J by 5 bases, 7 bases remained unmatched. The CDR3 region is CASSQTTGGETEAFF. The DNA for the CDR3 is TGTGCCAGCAGCCAGACCACAGGGGGCGAGACTGAAGCTTTCTTT.

The chain employs TRBV7-2 and TRBJ1-1, with 11 bases aligning to TRBD1. The CDR3 covers 17 residues. V trimming: 5 bases; J trimming: 0 bases; junction bases outside the gene matches: 8. Germline CDR1 reads SGHTA; CDR2 reads FQGNSA. DNA of the CDR3: TGTGCCAGCAGCCCAGGGACAGGGGGATACATGAACACTGAAGCTTTCTTT. It codes for CASSPGTGGYMNTEAFF.

V is TRBV11-2 and J is TRBJ2-7; 12 bases agree with TRBD2. The CDR3 has 15 amino acids. V was pared by 5 bases and J by 7 bases, with 9 bases of the junction left unmatched. Germline V gene lookup returns CDR1 SGHAT and CDR2 FQNNGV. CDR3: CASSPPTSGRREQYF. In DNA, the CDR3 is TGTGCCAGCAGCCCTCCGACTAGCGGGAGAAGGGAGCAGTACTTC.

This chain joins TRBV4-1 and TRBJ1-4; possibly TRBD1 for D (6 bases). The CDR3 is 17 amino acids. Looked up from germline, CDR1 is MGHRA and CDR2 is YSYEKL. Deletions cut 4 bases from V and 2 bases from J, with 17 bases between. The CDR3 nucleotides are TGCGCCAGCAGCCTAAGGGGGGGGGCAGCGACTAATGAAAAACTGTTTTTT. Translation gives CASSLRGGAATNEKLFF.

This clone showed up just once. For the CDR3, the DNA is TGTGCCAGCAGCGTAGCTCGGGTCGCGAACACCGGGGAGCTGTTTTTT. It codes for CASSVARVANTGELFF. The chain joins TRBV9 to TRBJ2-2; no definite D call. V lost 0 bases and J 0 bases, leaving 9 bases between the germline ends. Germline V gives CDR1 SGDLS, CDR2 YYNGEE. The CDR3 loop spans 16 amino acids.

In nucleotides, the CDR3 is TGCGCCAGCAGGCCAGGACAGGGTTTAACTGAAGCTTTCTTT. Translating gives CASRPGQGLTEAFF. The V and J genes are TRBV5-1 and TRBJ1-1; 8 bases map to TRBD1. Per germline, CDR1 SGHRS and CDR2 YFSETQ. This CDR3 region has 14 residues. With V trimmed by 5 bases and J by 5 bases, 8 bases remained unmatched.

The chain's CDR3 is CSVDLGYTF. The CDR3 coding sequence is TGCAGCGTTGACTTGGGCTACACCTTC. V gene TRBV29-1 combines with J gene TRBJ1-2; D uncertain. Germline lookup yields CDR1 SQVTM and CDR2 ANQGSEA. Trimming shortened V by 3 bases and J by 8 bases, and 4 bases separated the two germline ends. The CDR3 spans 9 residues.

The chain recombines TRBV6-1 with TRBJ1-2; TRBD1 matches 9 bases. V lost 5 bases, J lost 6 bases, and 10 bases stayed unmatched. CDR1 MNHNS and CDR2 SASEGT come from the germline V gene. The CDR3 sequence is 15 residues long. CDR3 sequence reads: CASSRLGTGTNGYTF. For the CDR3, the DNA is TGTGCCAGCAGTAGACTAGGGACAGGGACCAATGGCTACACCTTC.

V and J are TRBV6-6 and TRBJ2-7, with TRBD1 identical over 9 bases. Germline V gene sequence: CDR1 MNHNY, CDR2 SVGAGI (reference sequence). The CDR3 has 16 amino acids. Trimming cost V 5 bases and J 6 bases; bases outside gene matches: 14. The CDR3 region is CASSGQGTHFIREQYF. The DNA of the CDR3 is TGTGCCAGCAGTGGACAGGGGACGCATTTCATCCGCGAGCAGTACTTC.

The chain uses TRBV9 and TRBJ2-7; D perhaps matches TRBD1 (6 bases). The CDR3 sequence is 14 residues long. Germline lookup yields CDR1 SGDLS and CDR2 YYNGEE. Between the trimmed V and J ends, which lost 4 bases and 3 bases, there was a span of 14 bases. CDR3 bases: TGTGCCAGCAGCCCTGCCGGGACATACTACGAGCAGTACTTC. Translating it yields CASSPAGTYYEQYF.

V usage is TRBV28 and J usage is TRBJ2-7; 11 nucleotides line up with TRBD1. Germline V gene lookup returns CDR1 MDHEN and CDR2 SYDVKM. Trimming removed 10 bases from V and 3 bases from J; junction bases left unmatched: 8. This CDR3 has 14 amino acids. The DNA for the CDR3 is TGTGCCACCAGCGCCGGGACAGGGGGCTACGAGCAGTACTTC. This sequence encodes CATSAGTGGYEQYF.

The chain employs TRBV5-4 and TRBJ1-4, with TRBD1 matching over 9 bases. V lost 4 bases and J lost 8; bases outside the gene matches: 9. Germline V lookup: CDR1 SGHNT, CDR2 YYREEE (reference sequence). The CDR3 contains 15 residues. The chain's CDR3 is CASSVPGQGREKLFF. CDR3 in DNA: TGTGCCAGCAGCGTCCCGGGACAGGGTCGGGAAAAACTGTTTTTT.

Only one count was recorded for this clone. The chain uses TRBV19 and TRBJ2-5; the D is unclear. CDR1 is LNHDA, CDR2 SQIVND, per germline (reference sequence). V lost 0 bases and J 2 bases, leaving 4 bases between the germline ends. The CDR3 is 13 residues long. CDR3 sequence: CASSIDPQETQYF. The CDR3 DNA is TGTGCCAGTAGTATAGACCCTCAAGAGACCCAGTACTTC.